Presented here are 9 T cell receptor beta chains from one specimen sequenced in a study of T-cell reconstitution after alpha-beta-depleted transplantation in children listed by TCRdb under 2016. The protocol used for the library was PCR. For sequencing, an Illumina HiSeq 2500 was employed. TCR libraries were prepared with molecular barcoding, using unique molecular identifiers to normalize TCRbeta repertoire quantification. The public reads were run again by TCRdb, first through fastp at Q25 and then through MiXCR, and only productive beta chains were kept. Identical CDR3 protein sequences are pooled into one entry, listed with their most common genes and DNA. Present in this sample are about 400,000 distinct CDR3 sequences, under 20% of which were seen just once. Clones ranked in the top ten supply roughly 29% of the sample. This sample's treatment or condition label indicates: allogeneic hematopoietic cell transplantation with graft depleted of TCRalphabeta T cells and CD19 B cells.

Sample: PBMCs, mostly from graft donor cells, taken 360 days after TCRalphabeta/CD19-depleted stem cell transplant. The receptors were gathered from a boy under two years old who had a stem cell transplant for Wiskott-Aldrich syndrome, so the T cells may come from the graft donor.

The V gene is TRBV7-9, the J gene TRBJ2-5; no clear D. The CDR3 is 13 amino acids. From germline, CDR1 is SEHNR and CDR2 FQNEAQ (reference sequence). V was trimmed by 5 bases and J by 5 bases, leaving 12 bases between them. This CDR3 is CASSTTDWETQYF. The DNA for the CDR3 is TGTGCCAGCAGCACCACGGATTGGGAGACCCAGTACTTC.

V and J are TRBV6-2 or TRBV6-3 and TRBJ2-1; possible D gene TRBD2, 6 bases. The CDR3 loop spans 20 amino acids. Germline V gives CDR1 MNHEY, CDR2 SVGEGT. V lost 0 bases, J lost 6 bases, and 27 bases lay in between. Written as DNA, the CDR3 is TGTGCCAGCAGTTACTCGTGGCACCCTGGCCGACTAGGCTCAGGCAATGAGCAGTTCTTC. Its protein is CASSYSWHPGRLGSGNEQFF.

This clonotype was recorded a few times. The chain is built from TRBV4-1 and TRBJ2-7; D is ambiguous. Trimming removed 5 bases at V and 6 bases at J, with 17 bases between. The CDR3 contains 14 residues. The V gene's germline CDR1 is MGHRA and CDR2 YSYEKL. CDR3: CASSVRPGPLEQYF. CDR3 in DNA: TGCGCCAGCAGCGTCCGACCTGGTCCCCTCGAGCAGTACTTC.

The chain joins TRBV20-1 to TRBJ2-3; D possibly matches TRBD1 or TRBD2 (5 bases each). The germline V gene encodes CDR1 DFQATT and CDR2 SNEGSKA (reference sequence). V was trimmed by 3 bases and J by 5 bases, leaving 12 bases between them. CDR3 size: 13 residues. The CDR3 nucleotides read TGCAGTGCTAGCAGAGGGGTGGAAGATACGCAGTATTTT. Its protein is CSASRGVEDTQYF.

The chain combines TRBV10-3 with TRBJ2-7, with 7 bases that match TRBD2. CDR1 is ENHRY, CDR2 SYGVKD, per germline. Trimming took 10 bases from V and 0 from J; bases not matched to a gene: 6. The CDR3 spans 13 residues. The CDR3 here is CATSGVSSYEQYF. CDR3 coding DNA: TGTGCCACCAGCGGGGTGAGCTCCTACGAGCAGTACTTC.

The V and J genes are TRBV5-1 and TRBJ1-2; 8 bases match TRBD1. The CDR3 runs 13 residues. CDR1 is SGHRS and CDR2 is YFSETQ in the germline V gene. The junction had 3 bases not matched to a gene; V was cut back by 1 base and J by 7 bases. CDR3 in amino acids: CASSLPGGSGYTF. CDR3 DNA: TGCGCCAGCAGCTTGCCAGGGGGCTCTGGCTACACCTTC.

The chain carries TRBV27 and TRBJ2-7; perhaps TRBD2 as D (6 bases). V dropped 6 bases and J dropped 3 bases, with 18 bases sitting between them. Germline CDR1 reads MNHEY; CDR2 reads SMNVEV (reference sequence). The CDR3 is made up of 15 amino acids. CDR3 nucleotide sequence: TGTGCCAGCAGCCCAGCCGCGGGGACGCTCTACGAGCAGTACTTC. It encodes CASSPAAGTLYEQYF.

This clonotype turned up a few times. This chain connects TRBV5-1 to TRBJ1-3; no clear D. This CDR3 has 14 residues. The V gene's germline CDR1 is SGHRS and CDR2 YFSETQ. Trimming removed 2 bases from V and 2 bases from J, with 8 bases in between. CDR3 sequence reads: CASSFQSPGNTIYF. DNA of the CDR3: TGCGCCAGCAGCTTCCAGTCTCCTGGAAACACCATATATTTT.

The chain combines TRBV6-1 with TRBJ2-7, with 10 nucleotides matching TRBD2. The CDR3 sequence is 14 residues long. V lost 8 bases and J lost 2; bases outside the gene matches: 6. CDR1 is MNHNS, CDR2 SASEGT, per germline. This CDR3 is CASGPGLAPYEQYF. The CDR3 coding sequence is TGTGCCAGCGGACCGGGACTAGCGCCCTACGAGCAGTACTTC.